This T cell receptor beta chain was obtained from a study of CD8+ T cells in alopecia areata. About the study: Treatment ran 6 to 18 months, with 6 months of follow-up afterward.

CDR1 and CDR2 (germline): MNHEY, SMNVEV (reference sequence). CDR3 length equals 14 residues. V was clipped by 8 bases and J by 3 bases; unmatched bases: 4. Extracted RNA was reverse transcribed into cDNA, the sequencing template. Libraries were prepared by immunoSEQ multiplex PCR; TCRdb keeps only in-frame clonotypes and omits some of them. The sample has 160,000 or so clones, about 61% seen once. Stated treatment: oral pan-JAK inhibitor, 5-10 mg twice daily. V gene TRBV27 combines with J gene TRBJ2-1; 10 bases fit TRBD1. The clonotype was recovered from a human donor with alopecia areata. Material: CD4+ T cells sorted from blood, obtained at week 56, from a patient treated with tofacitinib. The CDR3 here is CASSWDRGYNEQFF. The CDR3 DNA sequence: TGTGCCAGCTCTTGGGACAGGGGCTACAATGAGCAGTTCTTC.